This T cell receptor (beta chain) was sequenced during a study of T cell responses to AZD1222 COVID-19 vaccine (dated by TCRdb to about 2021). With respect to the entire study: AZD1222 recipients whose second dose came at about 4 weeks and those whose second dose came at about 12 weeks were combined into one group, since spike-specific TCR depth and breadth did not differ between the two schedules. A total of under 250 trial participants underwent TCR sequencing, of whom 200 to 220 had received two doses of AZD1222 and approximately 26 had received two doses of the MenACWY control vaccine. Trial participants were enrolled by age into subgroups of 18-55, 56-69 and 70-plus years, and 148, 28 and 57 TCR-sequenced participants, respectively, were included in these subgroups. The paper as a whole reports these results and caveats: Because no day 14 peak-response samples were available, repertoires were characterized only after the peak T cell response. A significant rise in spike-specific TCR breadth and depth was observed after two AZD1222 doses relative to day 0 and relative to MenACWY recipients. Epitopes outside the regions mutated in the B.1.351 and B.1.1.7 variants were reportedly recognized by nearly half of the unique spike-specific TCRs. Conclusions about previously exposed vaccinees were limited because only 6 or 7 AZD1222 recipients were SARS-CoV-2 seropositive at baseline. Vaccine-associated CD4 TCRs spanned the whole spike protein, with dominant responses in regions 160-218 and 743-854. Participants were mostly white British, with more females than males. The authors suggested clonal diversity may have been underestimated. In the small 56-69-year group, the increase in depth fell short of significance, most likely because of low power.

The CDR3 contains 11 residues, cysteine and phenylalanine counted. Only the CDR3 portion is preserved as DNA: 33 bases, with reading frame beginning at the first base. From a lookup of the germline V gene, CDR1 and CDR2 are SQVTM and ANQGSEA. At the junction V is shortened by 6 bases and J by 1 base, with 6 bases in between. Worth noting for this clone: Its antigen is currently not known. No qualities accompany the bases; no much larger clone lies one base away.

What the time point label conveys for this sample: baseline before first vaccination. The vaccinee samples were drawn from two UK trials, COV001 and COV002, one of which was a single-blind randomized controlled phase 2/3 trial testing AZD1222 (ChAdOx1 nCoV-19) in healthy adults. Trial participant PBMC samples were collected at day 0 and day 28 after the second dose for TCRbeta chain sequencing. The CDR3 regions of human TCRbeta chains were analyzed by immunosequencing. The study's processing was this. TCRs in the repertoires were matched against a reference library of SARS-CoV-2-specific TCRs that had been generated with the MIRA antigen-specificity platform. Breadth was defined as the fraction of unique TCRs that were SARS-CoV-2-associated, and depth was defined as the fraction of total T cells that were SARS-CoV-2-associated. Using the MIRA data, each spike-specific TCR was mapped to the spike region that the TCR reacts to and placed in a CD4 or CD8 class. Log10-transformed breadth and depth values were compared by one-way ANOVA with Sidak's multiple comparisons tests. The table comes from immuneACCESS by way of TCRdb, which keeps in-frame sequences with V and J called. Part of the clones is missing from these tables; in studies checked, under half for an unresolved V gene and the rest for unknown reasons. Clonal size and the V and J genes are those of that table, whereas D and trimming came from the DNA. The sample has about 100,000 clones on record, roughly 90% of them singletons. The ten largest clones add up to approximately 15% of the sample.

Sample: peripheral blood, taken on day 0 of AZD1222 vaccination. The V and J genes are TRBV29-1 and TRBJ1-1, with no D gene named confidently. The receptor was derived from an adult in good health. The CDR3 protein: CSVARNTEAFF. The DNA sequence follows: TGCAGCGTAGCTAGGAACACTGAAGCTTTCTTT.